The entry below describes one T cell receptor (beta chain). Its antigen is not identified. This sample stems from a study of T-cell memory formation after mild COVID-19. Study-wide results and caveats: Chiefly within CM and EM were the contracting CD4+ clones; CD8+ ones were within EMRA. The SARS-CoV-2 specificity of second-wave clones reaching peak at day 37 remained unverified.

UMIs and sample barcodes were carried by the TCR alpha and TCR beta cDNA libraries that 5'RACE produced using constant-segment primers. Via MiXCR, TCRdb re-called the 5' RACE reads, giving one row per CDR3 protein. The top ten hold around 5.1% of the sample, which has about 110,000 distinct CDR3 sequences, roughly a sixth seen once. Germline CDR1 reads SEHNR; CDR2 reads FQNEAQ (reference sequence). The trim removed 1 base at V and 14 bases at J, leaving 4 bases unmatched. The CDR3 is 13 amino acids. The sequence was obtained from a man younger than 35 who had mild COVID-19 (a few samples of this study predate the infection). Cell type and time point are not known. This rearrangement joins TRBV7-9 to TRBJ2-3; 12 bases map to TRBD1. Material: PBMCs or a T cell subset sorted from them (not recorded which). The CDR3 is CASSLEGQGAVYF. CDR3 nucleotide sequence: TGTGCCAGCAGCTTAGAGGGACAGGGGGCTGTGTATTTT.